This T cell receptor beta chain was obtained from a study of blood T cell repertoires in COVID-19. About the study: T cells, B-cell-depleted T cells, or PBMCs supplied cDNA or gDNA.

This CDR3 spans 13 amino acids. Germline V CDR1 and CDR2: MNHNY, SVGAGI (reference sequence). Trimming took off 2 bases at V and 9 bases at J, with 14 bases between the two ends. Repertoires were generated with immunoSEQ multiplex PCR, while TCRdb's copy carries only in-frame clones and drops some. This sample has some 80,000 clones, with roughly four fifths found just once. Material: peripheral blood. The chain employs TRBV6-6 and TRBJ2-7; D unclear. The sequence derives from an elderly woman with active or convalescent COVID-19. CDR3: CASSYERREAQYF. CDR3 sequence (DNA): TGTGCCAGCAGTTACGAGAGGCGCGAGGCGCAGTACTTC.